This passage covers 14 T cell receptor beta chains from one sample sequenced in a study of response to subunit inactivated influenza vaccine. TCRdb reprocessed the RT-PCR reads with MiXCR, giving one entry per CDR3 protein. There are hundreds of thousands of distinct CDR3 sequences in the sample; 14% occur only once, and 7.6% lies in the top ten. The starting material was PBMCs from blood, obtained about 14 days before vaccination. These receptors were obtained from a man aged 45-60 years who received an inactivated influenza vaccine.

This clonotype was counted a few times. The DNA of the CDR3 is TGTGGCGGGTCCCAAGGAGGTGCAGATACGCAGTATTTT. Translated: CGGSQGGADTQYF. V and J are TRBV6-2 or TRBV6-3 and TRBJ2-3, with a weak D call TRBD2 (5 bases). CDR1 and CDR2 (germline): MNHEY, SVGEGT. CDR3 length: 13 amino acids.

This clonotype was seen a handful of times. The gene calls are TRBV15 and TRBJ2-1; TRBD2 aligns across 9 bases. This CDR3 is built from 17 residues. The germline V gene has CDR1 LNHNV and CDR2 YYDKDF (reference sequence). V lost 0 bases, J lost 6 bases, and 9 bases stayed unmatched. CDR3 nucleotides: TGTGCCACCAGCAGAGATTCGGGACTAGCACTCGGCAATGAGCAGTTCTTC. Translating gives CATSRDSGLALGNEQFF.

The CDR3 region has the DNA TGCGCCAGCAGTTCGAGAAGCGGGAGGAACTACAATGAGCAGTTCTTC. It is translated as CASSSRSGRNYNEQFF. This chain uses TRBV5-1 with TRBJ2-1; the match to TRBD2 covers 9 bases. V was pared by 5 bases and J by 3 bases, with 9 bases of the junction left unmatched. Germline CDR1 reads SGHRS; CDR2 reads YFSETQ. This CDR3 comprises 16 residues. The full variable domain, with the rest looked up from reference TRBV5-1 and TRBJ2-1, is KAGVTQTPRYLIKTRGQQVTLSCSPISGHRSVSWYQQTPGQGLQFLFEYFSETQRNKGNFPGRFSGRQFSNSRSEMNVSTLELGDSALYLCASSSRSGRNYNEQFFGPGTRLTVL.

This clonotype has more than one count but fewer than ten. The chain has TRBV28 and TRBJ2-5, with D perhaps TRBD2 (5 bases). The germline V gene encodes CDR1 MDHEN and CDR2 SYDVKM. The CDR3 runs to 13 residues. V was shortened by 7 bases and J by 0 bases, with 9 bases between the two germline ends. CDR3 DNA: TGTGCCAGCACCCACGGGGACCAAGAGACCCAGTACTTC. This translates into CASTHGDQETQYF.

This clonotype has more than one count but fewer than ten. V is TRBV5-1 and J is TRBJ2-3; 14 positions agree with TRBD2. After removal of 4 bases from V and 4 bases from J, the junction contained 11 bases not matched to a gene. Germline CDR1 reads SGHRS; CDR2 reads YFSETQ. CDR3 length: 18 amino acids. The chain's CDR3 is CASSAYGWTSGRSDTQYF. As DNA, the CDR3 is TGCGCCAGCAGCGCGTACGGATGGACTAGCGGGAGGTCAGATACGCAGTATTTT.

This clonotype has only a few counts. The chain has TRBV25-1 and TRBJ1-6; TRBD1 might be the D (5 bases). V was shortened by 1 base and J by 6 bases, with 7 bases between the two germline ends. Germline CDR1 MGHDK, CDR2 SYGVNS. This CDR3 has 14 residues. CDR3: CASSESQGNSPLHF. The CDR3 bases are TGTGCCAGCAGTGAATCCCAGGGTAATTCACCCCTCCACTTT.

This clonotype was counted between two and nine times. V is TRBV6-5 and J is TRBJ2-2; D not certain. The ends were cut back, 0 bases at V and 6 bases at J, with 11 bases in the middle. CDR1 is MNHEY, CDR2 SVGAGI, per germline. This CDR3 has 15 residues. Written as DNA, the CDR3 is TGTGCCAGCAGTTACTCGTTTCCGGGCTCCGGGGAGCTGTTTTTT. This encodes CASSYSFPGSGELFF.

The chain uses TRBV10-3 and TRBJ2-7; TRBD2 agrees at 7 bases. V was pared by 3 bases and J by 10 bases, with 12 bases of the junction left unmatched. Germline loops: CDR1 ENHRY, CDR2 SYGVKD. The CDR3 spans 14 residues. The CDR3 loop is CAISETGTRGKQYF. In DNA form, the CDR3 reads TGTGCCATCAGTGAAACCGGGACGCGGGGGAAACAGTACTTC.

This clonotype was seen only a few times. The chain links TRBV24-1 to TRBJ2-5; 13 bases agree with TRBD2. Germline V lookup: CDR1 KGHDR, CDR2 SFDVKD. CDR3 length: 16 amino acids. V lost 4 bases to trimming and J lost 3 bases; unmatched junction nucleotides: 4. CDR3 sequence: CATSDLTSGGKETQYF. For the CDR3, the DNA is TGTGCCACCAGTGACTTGACTAGCGGGGGGAAAGAGACCCAGTACTTC.

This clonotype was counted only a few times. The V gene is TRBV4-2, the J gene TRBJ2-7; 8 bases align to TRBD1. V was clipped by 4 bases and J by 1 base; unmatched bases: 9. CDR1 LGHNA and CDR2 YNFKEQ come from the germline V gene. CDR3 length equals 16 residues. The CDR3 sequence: CASSLRTGSGSYEQYF. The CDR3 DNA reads TGTGCCAGCAGCCTGAGGACAGGGTCGGGATCCTACGAGCAGTACTTC.

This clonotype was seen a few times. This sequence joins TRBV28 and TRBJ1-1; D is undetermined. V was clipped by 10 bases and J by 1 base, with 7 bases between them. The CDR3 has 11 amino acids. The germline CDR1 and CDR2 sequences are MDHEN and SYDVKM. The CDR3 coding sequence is TGTGCCACTAGGGAGAACACTGAAGCTTTCTTT. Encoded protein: CATRENTEAFF.

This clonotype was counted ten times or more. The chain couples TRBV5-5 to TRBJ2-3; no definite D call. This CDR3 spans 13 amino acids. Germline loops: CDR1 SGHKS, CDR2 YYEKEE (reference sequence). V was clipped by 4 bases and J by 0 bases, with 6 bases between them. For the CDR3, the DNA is TGTGCCAGCAGCGGCGACAGCACAGATACGCAGTATTTT. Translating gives CASSGDSTDTQYF. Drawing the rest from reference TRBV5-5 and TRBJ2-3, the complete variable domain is DAGVTQSPTHLIKTRGQQVTLRCSPISGHKSVSWYQQVLGQGPQFIFQYYEKEERGRGNFPDRFSARQFPNYSSELNVNALLLGDSALYLCASSGDSTDTQYFGPGTRLTVL.

DNA for the CDR3: TGTGCCAGCAGTTTAAATAGGGCTAGCTACACCTTC. Protein: CASSLNRASYTF. The chain has TRBV12-3 or TRBV12-4 and TRBJ1-2; D is ambiguous. Trimming removed 2 bases at V and 9 bases at J, with 10 bases between. The CDR3 sequence is 12 residues long.

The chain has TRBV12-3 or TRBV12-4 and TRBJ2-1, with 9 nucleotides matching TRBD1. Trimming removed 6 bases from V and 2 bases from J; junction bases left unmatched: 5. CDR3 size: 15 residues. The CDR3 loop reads CASRRGQGTYNEQFF. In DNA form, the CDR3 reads TGTGCCAGCAGAAGGGGACAGGGAACCTACAATGAGCAGTTCTTC.